This TCR beta chain was identified during a study of control samples from healthy donors and cancer patients (dated by TCRdb to 2019 to 2021). About this clone itself: This clone's antigen is unknown. Within one base of it there is no much larger clone, and no base qualities were kept.

Libraries were prepared through the immunoSEQ multiplex PCR assay. What TCRdb holds here is the immuneACCESS table cut down to in-frame rearrangements. Part of the clones is not present; checked against another copy, under half of the missing clones reflect an unresolved V gene, and the others are unexplained. This sample gives some 49,000 clones in total; around nine tenths of them show up just once. The ten top clones hold 0.65% to 0.9% of the sample. CDR1 is given as PRHDT and CDR2 as FYEKMQ, both from the germline V gene (reference sequence). The CDR3 goes from the cysteine to the phenylalanine over 19 residues. Only the CDR3 DNA is retained, 57 bases long and in frame from the first base. Trimming removed 4 bases from V and 5 bases from J; the gene matches leave 13 bases unexplained.

Recombination connected TRBV13 to TRBJ2-3, and 15 junction bases match TRBD2. This receptor was taken from a man aged 30 to 45 with colorectal cancer. The sequenced sample consisted of PBMCs. The CDR3 protein: CASSSRTSGGALGRDTQYF. The DNA sequence is as follows: TGTGCCAGCAGCTCGCGGACTAGCGGGGGGGCGTTAGGTAGAGATACGCAGTATTTT.